A single sample is the source of the 20 T cell receptor beta chains below, sequenced in a study of Tregs in tolerant kidney transplant recipients. TCRdb's copy holds only in-frame clones and misses some; the assay was immunoSEQ multiplex PCR. The data include tens of thousands of clones; the top ten clones carry 0.83%. Sequencing used CD4+ T cells from blood, obtained before the transplant. These receptor sequences come from a human donor who received a combined kidney and bone marrow transplant.

As regards this clone: The read ends 3 residues early relative to the CDR3; the germline J gene fills the gap. The rearrangement joins TRBV18 to TRBJ1-5; possibly TRBD1 for D (6 bases). CDR3 length: 15 residues. V was clipped by 2 bases and J by 8 bases, with 16 bases between them. Germline values: CDR1 KGHSH, CDR2 LQKENI. The CDR3 protein is CASSPRPGVTEPQHF. Incomplete CDR3 DNA: TGTGCCAGCTCACCAAGGCCAGGGGTGACGGAGCCC.

Remarks on this clone: From the germline J gene comes the end of the CDR3, since the read stops 3 residues before it. This chain links TRBV7-2 with TRBJ2-3; 8 nucleotides line up with TRBD1. Per germline, CDR1 SGHTA and CDR2 FQGNSA. CDR3 length: 14 amino acids. The V and J ends lost 5 bases and 8 bases, in that order; junction bases with no gene match: 9. CDR3 sequence reads: CASSRGQDRSTQYF. Incomplete CDR3 DNA: TGTGCCAGCAGCCGGGGACAGGATCGGTCTACG.

Remarks on this clone: The read halts 3 residues ahead of the CDR3 end, with the missing end drawn from the germline J gene. The chain joins TRBV5-1 to TRBJ1-6; TRBD1 might be the D (5 bases). This CDR3 has 16 amino acids. Germline V gives CDR1 SGHRS, CDR2 YFSETQ. Trimming shortened V by 4 bases and J by 0 bases, and 11 bases separated the two germline ends. The CDR3 reads CASSPGGSSYNSPLHF. The CDR3 bases that were read are TGCGCCAGCAGCCCCGGGGGGAGCTCCTATAATTCACCC.

Details on this clone: The read gets to within 3 residues of the CDR3 end, and the germline J gene fills in the rest. The chain joins TRBV6-1 to TRBJ2-1; a possible D gene is TRBD2 (6 bases). The CDR3 contains 15 residues. V was clipped by 2 bases and J by 3 bases, with 11 bases between them. Germline loops: CDR1 MNHNS, CDR2 SASEGT. The sequenced CDR3 bases are TGTGCCAGCAGTGAACGGAGGGCGGGCTACAATGAG. Translated: CASSERRAGYNE. The whole CDR3 sequence reads CASSERRAGYNEQFF.

A word on this clone: The DNA ends 3 residues before the CDR3 does, and the rest of the CDR3 is filled in from the germline J gene. The chain is built from TRBV19 and TRBJ2-7; 9 bases map to TRBD1. CDR1 and CDR2 (germline): LNHDA, SQIVND (reference sequence). With 10 bases clipped from V and 2 bases from J, the junction kept 6 bases outside the gene matches. The CDR3 is 13 residues long. CDR3 protein: CATGTGRTYEQYF. The DNA read from the CDR3 is TGTGCCACCGGGACAGGGCGGACCTACGAG.

Regarding this clone: The read comes to an end 3 residues before the CDR3 does, leaving the germline J gene to fill in the end. The V and J genes are TRBV5-1 and TRBJ2-3; D is uncertain. CDR1 and CDR2 from the germline V gene are SGHRS and YFSETQ. V was trimmed by 9 bases and J by 1 base, leaving 12 bases between them. This CDR3 has 13 residues. The CDR3 reads CATRSSGTDTQYF. The covered CDR3 bases are TGCGCCACCCGATCGTCAGGCACAGATACG.

Remarks on this clone: The read ends 3 residues before the CDR3 terminus; that terminus is restored from the germline J gene. The chain links TRBV7-2 to TRBJ2-7, with a tentative D call TRBD2 (5 bases). Germline V gene data show CDR1 as SGHTA and CDR2 as FQGNSA. The V gene lost 5 bases and the J gene lost 0 bases, with 14 bases spanning the gap. The CDR3 spans 15 residues. The CDR3 sequence: CASSPRGGLSYEQYF. Partial CDR3 DNA: TGTGCCAGCAGCCCTCGAGGCGGGCTCTCCTACGAG.

With regard to this clone: The read gets to within 3 residues of the CDR3 end, and the germline J gene fills in the rest. The chain couples TRBV19 to TRBJ1-5; perhaps TRBD1 as D (5 bases). There are 13 residues in the CDR3. The V end was cut by 3 bases, the J end by 6 bases, with 9 bases between. Germline CDR1 is LNHDA and CDR2 is SQIVND (reference sequence). Partial CDR3 DNA: TGTGCCAGTAGTATTCAGGGATCTCAGCCC. It encodes CASSIQGSQP. The whole CDR3 sequence is CASSIQGSQPQHF.

Details on this clone: The CDR3 end is not reached by the read, which stops 3 residues before it; the germline J gene fills it in. V usage is TRBV2 and J usage is TRBJ2-4; TRBD1 might be the D (5 bases). The CDR3 length is 19 residues. The V end lost 6 bases, the J end lost 0 bases, and 24 bases lay between the germline ends. The germline V gene encodes CDR1 SNHLY and CDR2 FYNNEI. The CDR3 DNA, read in part, is TGTGCCAGCAGCCTGATAGGTCAAGGGGCGAAGCTAGCCAAAAACATT. Its translation is CASSLIGQGAKLAKNI. The complete CDR3 sequence is CASSLIGQGAKLAKNIQYF.

A word on this clone: The CDR3 end lies 3 residues beyond the end of the read and is filled in from the germline J gene. The chain couples TRBV10-2 to TRBJ2-3; 9 nucleotides agree with TRBD1. Germline V gene lookup returns CDR1 WSHSY and CDR2 SAAADI. V gave up 2 bases and J gave up 1 base; unmatched junction bases: 1. The length of the CDR3 is 15 residues. The part of the CDR3 DNA that was read is TGCGCCAGCAGTGAGGGACAGGGGCGCACAGATACG. This gives the protein CASSEGQGRTDT. The full CDR3 protein reads CASSEGQGRTDTQYF.

Concerning this clone itself: The read ends 3 residues before the CDR3 terminus; that terminus is restored from the germline J gene. The J gene is TRBJ1-2, the V gene TRBV7-2; 7 nucleotides line up with TRBD1. Germline trimming cut 6 bases from V and 4 bases from J; bases unmatched to any gene: 5. The CDR3 sequence is 13 residues long. Germline V CDR1 and CDR2: SGHTA, FQGNSA. The covered CDR3 bases are TGTGCCAGCAGTCCAGGGGGAACCTATGGC. This codes for CASSPGGTYG. From start to end, the CDR3 is CASSPGGTYGYTF.

With regard to this clone: With the read ending 3 residues before the CDR3 end, the germline J gene is used to fill in that end. The V call is TRBV20-1, the J call TRBJ2-5; 9 nucleotides align to TRBD2. The length of the CDR3 is 13 residues. V was clipped by 2 bases and J by 5 bases; unmatched bases: 3. Germline V gene data show CDR1 as DFQATT and CDR2 as SNEGSKA (reference sequence). CDR3 residues: CSARKSGRETQYF. The sequenced CDR3 bases are TGCAGTGCTAGAAAAAGCGGGAGGGAGACC.

With regard to this clone: The read comes to an end 3 residues before the CDR3 does, leaving the germline J gene to fill in the end. V usage is TRBV7-2 and J usage is TRBJ2-5; D uncertain. V was pared by 8 bases and J by 5 bases, with 6 bases between. The CDR3 spans 10 residues. The germline V gene encodes CDR1 SGHTA and CDR2 FQGNSA. The chain's CDR3 is CASGPETQYF. The covered CDR3 bases are TGTGCCAGCGGGCCGGAGACC.

On this clone: The read ends 3 residues early relative to the CDR3; the germline J gene fills the gap. This sequence joins TRBV7-6 and TRBJ2-1; 8 bases fit TRBD1. Germline V gene data show CDR1 as SGHVS and CDR2 as FNYEAQ. The CDR3 extends over 14 amino acids. V gave up 5 bases and J gave up 9 bases; unmatched junction bases: 9. The sequenced part of the CDR3 DNA is TGTGCCAGCAGCCTAGGGGACAGGTTTGGTGAG. Its protein product is CASSLGDRFGE. The entire CDR3 sequence reads CASSLGDRFGEQFF.

For this clone: The observed sequence ends 3 residues before the CDR3 terminus, with the missing tail filled in from the germline J gene. V gene TRBV5-1 combines with J gene TRBJ2-3, with no clear D. The CDR3 consists of 15 residues. Germline V gene lookup returns CDR1 SGHRS and CDR2 YFSETQ. The V and J ends lost 2 bases and 2 bases respectively, with 12 bases between them. The CDR3 is CASSFSGGPTDTQYF. CDR3 DNA, as far as it was read: TGCGCCAGCAGCTTCTCAGGTGGGCCCACAGATACG.

On this clone itself: The read halts 3 residues ahead of the CDR3 end, with the missing end drawn from the germline J gene. The chain is built from TRBV7-8 and TRBJ2-3, with D tentatively TRBD1 (5 bases). Per germline, CDR1 SGHVS and CDR2 FQNEAQ. Trimming cost V 4 bases and J 6 bases, with 11 bases left between them. This CDR3 region has 13 residues. The DNA read from the CDR3 is TGTGCCAGCAGCTCCAGGGCGGTGGATACG. It translates to CASSSRAVDT. The whole CDR3 protein reads CASSSRAVDTQYF.

About this clone itself: The read is 3 residues too short to cover the CDR3 end, so that end is filled in from the germline J gene. The chain has TRBV10-1 and TRBJ2-7; D possibly corresponds to TRBD2 (6 bases). The CDR3 has 16 residues. Trimming left V 8 bases short and J 4 bases short, with 24 bases between. The germline V gene has CDR1 WNHNN and CDR2 SYGVQD (reference sequence). CDR3 DNA, as far as it was read: TGCGCCAGCCCTACTGGGCCGAAGGACTATTTGTACGAG. Its protein product is CASPTGPKDYLYE. The complete CDR3 sequence is CASPTGPKDYLYEQYF.

Incomplete CDR3 DNA: TGTGCCAGCAGCTCGCGACAGCCGCAAGAGACC. Its protein is CASSSRQPQET. The CDR3 in full is CASSSRQPQETQYF. The chain recombines TRBV7-9 with TRBJ2-5; TRBD1 might be the D (5 bases). The read falls 3 residues short of the CDR3 end, and the missing part is taken from the germline J gene. Trimming stripped 4 bases from V and 2 bases from J, with 11 bases between. Germline CDR1 is SEHNR and CDR2 is FQNEAQ (reference sequence). The CDR3 spans 14 residues.

Details on this clone: The read comes to an end 3 residues before the CDR3 does, leaving the germline J gene to fill in the end. V gene TRBV29-1 combines with J gene TRBJ2-1; 10 bases are shared with TRBD1. Trimming cost V 7 bases and J 0 bases; bases outside gene matches: 15. Germline V lookup: CDR1 SQVTM, CDR2 ANQGSEA. The CDR3 extends over 18 amino acids. CDR3 loop: CSAPSRDRGFSSYNEQFF. The CDR3 DNA, read in part, is TGCAGCGCACCATCCCGGGACAGGGGTTTTAGCTCCTACAATGAG.

Concerning this clone: The DNA ends 3 residues before the CDR3 does, and the rest of the CDR3 is filled in from the germline J gene. The chain combines TRBV18 with TRBJ1-5, with a possible D match to TRBD1 (5 bases). The length of the CDR3 is 15 residues. Germline V CDR1 and CDR2: KGHSH, LQKENI. V was clipped by 6 bases and J by 9 bases, with 21 bases between them. The CDR3 bases that were read are TGTGCCAGCTCCCCGTACGACAGCCTGACGGGGCCC. Protein sequence: CASSPYDSLTGP. The entire CDR3 reads CASSPYDSLTGPQHF.